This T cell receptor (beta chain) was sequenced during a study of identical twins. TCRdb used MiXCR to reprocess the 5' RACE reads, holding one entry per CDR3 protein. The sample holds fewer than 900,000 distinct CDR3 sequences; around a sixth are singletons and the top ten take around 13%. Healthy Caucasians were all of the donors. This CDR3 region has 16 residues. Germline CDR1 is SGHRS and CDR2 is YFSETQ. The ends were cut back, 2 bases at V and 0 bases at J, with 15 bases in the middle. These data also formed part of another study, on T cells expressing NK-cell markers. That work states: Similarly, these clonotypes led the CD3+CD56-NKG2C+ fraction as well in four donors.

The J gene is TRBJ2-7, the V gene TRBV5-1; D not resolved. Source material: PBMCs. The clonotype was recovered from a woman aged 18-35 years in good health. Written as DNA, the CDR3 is TGCGCCAGCAGCTTTCGCTCCGGTTCAAGCTCCTACGAGCAGTACTTC. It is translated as CASSFRSGSSSYEQYF.